The sequence of this T cell receptor beta chain was determined in a study of patients and donors after allogeneic stem cell transplantation. This clonotype is medium-sized by share. TCRdb re-derived calls from the RT-PCR reads in MiXCR, one entry per CDR3 protein. The sample lists about 110,000 distinct CDR3 sequences, approximately 40% seen once, with under 30% in the top ten. V lost 4 bases and J 7 bases, leaving 11 bases between the germline ends. The CDR3 covers 13 residues. Per the germline V gene, CDR1 is SGHRS and CDR2 is YFSETQ. This TCR was sampled from a human donor who was either an allogeneic HSCT recipient or a stem cell or donor lymphocyte infusion donor (not recorded which). It is not recorded whose cells these are; they may come from a transplant donor. The sample was blood, either unsorted or a sorted T cell fraction (not recorded which). This chain uses TRBV5-1 with TRBJ2-2; D not certain. CDR3 in amino acids: CASSDSWDGELFF. The CDR3 DNA is TGCGCCAGCAGCGATTCATGGGACGGGGAGCTGTTTTTT.